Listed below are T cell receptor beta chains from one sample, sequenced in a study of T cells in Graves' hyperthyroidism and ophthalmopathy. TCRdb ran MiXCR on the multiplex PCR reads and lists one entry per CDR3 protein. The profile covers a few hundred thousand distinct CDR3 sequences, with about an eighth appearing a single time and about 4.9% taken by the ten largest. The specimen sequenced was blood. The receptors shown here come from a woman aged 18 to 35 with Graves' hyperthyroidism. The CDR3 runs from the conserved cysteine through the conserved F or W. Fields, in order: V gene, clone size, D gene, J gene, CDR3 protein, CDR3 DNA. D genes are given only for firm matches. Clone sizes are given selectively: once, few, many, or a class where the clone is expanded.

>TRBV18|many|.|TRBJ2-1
CASSPSDNEQFF
TGTGCCAGCTCACCAAGTGACAATGAGCAGTTCTTC
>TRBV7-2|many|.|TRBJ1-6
CASSLAALGGSYNSPLHF
TGTGCCAGCAGCTTAGCGGCTCTCGGTGGCTCCTATAATTCACCCCTCCACTTT
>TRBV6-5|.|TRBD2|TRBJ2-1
CASSYSDFWGAGGRNNEQFF
TGTGCCAGCAGTTACTCAGACTTTTGGGGAGCGGGAGGTCGAAACAATGAGCAGTTCTTC
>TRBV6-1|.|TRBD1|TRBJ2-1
CASSLRDRVAGQFF
TGTGCCAGCAGCCTAAGGGACAGGGTCGCGGGGCAGTTCTTC
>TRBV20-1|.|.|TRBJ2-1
CSARGRYSYNEQFF
TGCAGTGCTAGAGGTCGCTATTCCTACAATGAGCAGTTCTTC
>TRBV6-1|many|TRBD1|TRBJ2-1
CASRTGGAISYNEQFF
TGTGCCAGCAGGACAGGGGGTGCGATCTCCTACAATGAGCAGTTCTTC
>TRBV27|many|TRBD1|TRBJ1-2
CASSAQGHYGYTF
TGTGCCAGCAGCGCACAGGGGCACTATGGCTACACCTTC
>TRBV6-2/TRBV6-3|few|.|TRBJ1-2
CASSNRDTYGYTF
TGTGCCAGCAGTAACCGGGACACCTATGGCTACACCTTC
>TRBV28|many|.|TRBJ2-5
CASSLRTAQPLQETQYF
TGTGCCAGCAGTTTACGGACAGCGCAGCCCCTCCAAGAGACCCAGTACTTC
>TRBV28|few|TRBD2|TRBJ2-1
CASSFVAGGSGQFF
TGTGCCAGCAGTTTCGTGGCGGGAGGGTCAGGGCAGTTCTTC